A single T cell receptor beta chain is shown here with its context. Its antigen remains undetermined. Per-nucleotide qualities are absent, and no much larger clonotype sits a single base away. The source of the sample is a study of T cell repertoires in cytomegalovirus infection (dated by TCRdb to about 2019). Looking at the study overall: Recently identified HLA-C-restricted CMV epitopes, whose presentation resists viral immunomodulation, were targeted by peptide stimulations together with well-studied HLA-B-restricted epitopes. Donor HLA type was relevant to the analysis, because carriage of CMV infection together with the matching HLA type was indicated by public TCR beta signatures.

Points the paper makes about the study in general: Cumulative frequency of public TCR beta family members discriminated carriers of CMV infection plus the relevant HLA type in this cohort and an independent roughly 330-donor cohort. The ex vivo response was dominated by HLA-C-restricted CMV-specific TCR beta clonotypes, which also provided the single most frequent clonotype in two of eight donors.

The V end loses 7 bases and the J end loses 0 bases, and a stretch of 9 bases separates them. For CDR1 and CDR2, the germline V gene (reference sequence) lists SEHNR and FQNEAQ. Including the terminal cysteine and phenylalanine, the CDR3 comprises 13 residues. The only DNA kept is the CDR3, 39 bases in frame from the first base. This specimen's treatment or condition label, interpreted: in vitro stimulation with specific CMV peptide epitopes to enrich CMV-specific T cells. The listed sequencing device is Illumina HiSeq 1500. TCRdb reworked the public reads: Q25 trimming with fastp, MiXCR clone assembly, productive beta chains retained. Identical CDR3 protein sequences are pooled into one entry, listed with their most common genes and DNA. The sample includes around 900,000 distinct CDR3 sequences, with around 30% observed a single time. Over 12% of the sample is in the top ten clones.

Rearrangement joined TRBV7-9 to TRBJ1-1; no D segment can be confidently identified. The receptor was isolated from a human donor in good health (CMV status not recorded). Some clones in this sample may be carry-over from other donors' samples. The specimen comprised cultured CD8+ T cells from PBMCs, sampled from culture after CMV antigen stimulation. The DNA sequence is given as TGTGCCAGCACCGACGAGCTGAACACTGAAGCTTTCTTT. Its protein reads: CASTDELNTEAFF.